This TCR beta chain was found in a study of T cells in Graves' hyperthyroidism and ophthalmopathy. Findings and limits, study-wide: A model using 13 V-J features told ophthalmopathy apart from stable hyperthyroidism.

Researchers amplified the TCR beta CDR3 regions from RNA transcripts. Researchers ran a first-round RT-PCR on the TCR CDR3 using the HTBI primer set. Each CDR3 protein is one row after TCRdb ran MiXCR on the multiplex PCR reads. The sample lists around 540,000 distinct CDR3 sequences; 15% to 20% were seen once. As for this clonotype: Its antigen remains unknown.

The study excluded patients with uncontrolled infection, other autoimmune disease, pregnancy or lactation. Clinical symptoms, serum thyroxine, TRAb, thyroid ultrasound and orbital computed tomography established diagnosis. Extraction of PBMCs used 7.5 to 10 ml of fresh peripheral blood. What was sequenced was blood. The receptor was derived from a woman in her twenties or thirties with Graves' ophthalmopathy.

The CDR3 reads CAWSVNSGPLTGELFF. The CDR3 DNA sequence: TGTGCCTGGAGTGTCAACTCGGGGCCCCTCACCGGGGAGCTGTTTTTT. The chain links TRBV30 to TRBJ2-2; D may be TRBD1 or TRBD2 (5 bases each). The ends were cut back, 0 bases at V and 4 bases at J, with 15 bases in the middle. The germline V gene encodes CDR1 GTSNPN and CDR2 SVGIG (reference sequence). The CDR3 consists of 16 residues.